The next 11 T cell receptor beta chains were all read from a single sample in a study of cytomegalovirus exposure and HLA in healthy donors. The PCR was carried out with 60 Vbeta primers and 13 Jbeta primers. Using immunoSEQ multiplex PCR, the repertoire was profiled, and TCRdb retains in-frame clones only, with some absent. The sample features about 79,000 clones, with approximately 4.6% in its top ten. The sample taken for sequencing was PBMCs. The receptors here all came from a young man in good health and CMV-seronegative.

DNA for the CDR3: TGTGCCAGCTCGCCCCAGGAGAACACTGAAGCTTTCTTT. It is translated as CASSPQENTEAFF. The chain joins TRBV18 to TRBJ1-1; D is unclear. With 6 bases removed from V and 1 base from J, the gap between germline ends came to 9 bases. Germline V CDR1 and CDR2: KGHSH, LQKENI. The CDR3 spans 13 residues.

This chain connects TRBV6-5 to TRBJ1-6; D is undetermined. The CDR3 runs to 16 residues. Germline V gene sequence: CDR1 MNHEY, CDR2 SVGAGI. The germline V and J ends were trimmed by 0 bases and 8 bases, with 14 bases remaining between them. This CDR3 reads CASSYSVGRFYSPLHF. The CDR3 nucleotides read TGTGCCAGCAGTTACTCAGTCGGTCGGTTTTATTCACCCCTCCACTTT.

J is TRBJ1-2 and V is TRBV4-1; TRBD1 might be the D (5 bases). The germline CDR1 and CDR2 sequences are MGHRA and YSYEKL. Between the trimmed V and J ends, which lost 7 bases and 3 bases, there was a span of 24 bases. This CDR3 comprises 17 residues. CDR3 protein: CASTPREGPPVDYGYTF. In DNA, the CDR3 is TGCGCCAGCACACCCCGGGAGGGGCCGCCTGTTGACTATGGCTACACCTTC.

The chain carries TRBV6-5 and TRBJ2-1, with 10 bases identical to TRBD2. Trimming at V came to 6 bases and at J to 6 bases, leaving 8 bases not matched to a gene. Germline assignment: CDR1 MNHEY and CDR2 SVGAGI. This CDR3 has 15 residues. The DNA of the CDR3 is TGTGCCAGCAGAGAGACTAGCGGGTTCTCCAATGAGCAGTTCTTC. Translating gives CASRETSGFSNEQFF.

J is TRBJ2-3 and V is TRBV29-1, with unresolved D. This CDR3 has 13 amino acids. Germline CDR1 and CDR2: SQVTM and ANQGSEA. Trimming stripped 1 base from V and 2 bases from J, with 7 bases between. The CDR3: CSVEGQYTDTQYF. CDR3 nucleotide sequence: TGCAGCGTTGAAGGGCAGTACACAGATACGCAGTATTTT.

DNA of the CDR3: TGTGCCATCAGGCCAGGGGCGAATCAGCCCCAGCATTTT. Its translation: CAIRPGANQPQHF. The chain combines TRBV10-3 with TRBJ1-5; maybe TRBD1 (6 bases). Germline CDR1 reads ENHRY; CDR2 reads SYGVKD. V was clipped by 6 bases and J by 4 bases, with 10 bases between them. The CDR3 sequence is 13 residues long.

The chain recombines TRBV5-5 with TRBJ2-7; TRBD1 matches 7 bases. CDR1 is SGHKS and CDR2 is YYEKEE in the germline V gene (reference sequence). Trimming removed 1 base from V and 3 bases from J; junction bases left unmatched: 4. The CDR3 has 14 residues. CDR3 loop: CASSLWGQHYEQYF. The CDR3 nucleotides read TGTGCCAGCAGCTTGTGGGGACAGCACTACGAGCAGTACTTC.

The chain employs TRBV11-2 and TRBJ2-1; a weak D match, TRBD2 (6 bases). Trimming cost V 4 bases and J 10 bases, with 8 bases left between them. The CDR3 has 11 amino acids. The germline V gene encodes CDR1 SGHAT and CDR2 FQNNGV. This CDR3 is CASSWGREQFF. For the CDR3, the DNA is TGTGCCAGCAGCTGGGGGAGGGAGCAGTTCTTC.

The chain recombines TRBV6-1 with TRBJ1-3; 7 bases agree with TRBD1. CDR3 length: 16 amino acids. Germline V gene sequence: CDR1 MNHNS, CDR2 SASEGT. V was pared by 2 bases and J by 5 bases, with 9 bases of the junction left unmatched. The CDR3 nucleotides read TGTGCCAGCAGTGAATTGGGCAGGGGGGAGCGAAACACCATATATTTT. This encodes CASSELGRGERNTIYF.

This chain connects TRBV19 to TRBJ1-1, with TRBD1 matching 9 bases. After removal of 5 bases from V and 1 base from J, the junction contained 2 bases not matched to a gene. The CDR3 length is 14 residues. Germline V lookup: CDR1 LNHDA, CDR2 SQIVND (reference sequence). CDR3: CASSPGQGNTEAFF. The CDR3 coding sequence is TGTGCCAGTAGTCCGGGACAGGGGAACACTGAAGCTTTCTTT. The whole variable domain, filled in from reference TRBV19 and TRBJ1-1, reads DGGITQSPKYLFRKEGQNVTLSCEQNLNHDAMYWYRQDPGQGLRLIYYSQIVNDFQKGDIAEGYSVSREKKESFPLTVTSAQKNPTAFYLCASSPGQGNTEAFFGQGTRLTVV.

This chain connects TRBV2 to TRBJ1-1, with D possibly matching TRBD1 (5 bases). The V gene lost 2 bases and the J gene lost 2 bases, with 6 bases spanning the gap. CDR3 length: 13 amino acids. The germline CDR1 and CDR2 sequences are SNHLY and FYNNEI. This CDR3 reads CASSEWGNTEAFF. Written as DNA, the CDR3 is TGTGCCAGCAGTGAATGGGGCAACACTGAAGCTTTCTTT.